This T cell receptor beta chain was identified during a study of metastatic and nonmetastatic thyroid tumors. Study in general: The authors compared repertoires across blood and tumor or nodule tissue from malignant and benign thyroid patients.

V shed 4 bases and J shed 7 bases, with 5 bases lying between them. There are 11 residues in the CDR3. Nobody among the patients had been given any treatment before thyroid surgery. Study-wide results and limits: Within blood and tumor, benign nodules reportedly had significantly lower TCR beta diversity than malignant thyroid tumors did.

TCRdb re-called clones via MiXCR from the PCR reads. The table records approximately 40,000 clones, roughly 20% of them present only once. About this clone itself: Its specificity is not known.

The chain combines TRBV12-3 or TRBV12-4 with TRBJ2-1; D unclear. The source material was blood. This sequence was found in a female donor with papillary thyroid cancer or a benign thyroid nodule (not recorded which). Some clones in this sample may be carry-over from other donors' samples. The CDR3 nucleotides read TGTGCCAGCAGTTCCCGAAATGAGCAGTTCTTC. Its translation: CASSSRNEQFF.